A single sample gave rise to the 19 T cell receptor beta chains below, sequenced in a study of tumor and adjacent non-tumor tissue in lung cancer. Three rounds of nested PCR, following a modified ARM-PCR protocol, produced the TCRbeta library. TCRdb analysed the multiplex PCR reads with MiXCR anew, one entry per CDR3 protein. The sample holds about 98,000 distinct CDR3 sequences, around three quarters seen once. This sample's RNA came from whole unsorted tissue. The normal lung tissue was taken more than 3 cm from the tumor edge. Sequences were obtained from distant non-tumor lung tissue. Receptor source: a man in his 60s with small cell lung cancer.

Comment on this clonotype: The junction departs from germline at one end; a sequencing error may be responsible. The chain has TRBV29-1 and TRBJ2-5; TRBD2 matches 15 bases. The CDR3 loop spans 18 amino acids. Germline CDR1 reads SQVTM; CDR2 reads ANQGSEA. The CDR3 is CSAAMGGLAGGEQEAQYF. Here the CDR3 DNA reads TGCAGCGCCGCGATGGGGGGACTAGCGGGAGGAGAACAAGAGGCCCAGTACTTC.

This clonotype was seen once. This chain uses TRBV6-1 with TRBJ2-3; a weak D match, TRBD1 (6 bases). CDR3 size: 16 residues. Germline V gives CDR1 MNHNS, CDR2 SASEGT. CDR3 nucleotides: TGTGCAAACAGTGCGTACAGGGTTAAGGGCACAGATACGCAGTATTTT. It translates to CANSAYRVKGTDTQYF.

A word on this clonotype: One end of the junction varies from germline; a read error may be responsible. This chain connects TRBV11-2 to TRBJ2-3; 8 bases agree with TRBD1. Germline-derived CDR1 and CDR2 are SGHAT and FQNNGV. The CDR3 contains 14 residues. The DNA of the CDR3 is TGTGCCAGCAGCATAGTTCAGGGGGCAGATAGGCAGTTTTTT. It codes for CASSIVQGADRQFF. The whole variable domain, remainder taken from reference TRBV11-2 and TRBJ2-3, is EAGVAQSPRYKIIEKRQSVAFWCNPISGHATLYWYQQILGQGPKLLIQFQNNGVVDDSQLPKDRFSAERLKGVDSTLKIQPAKLEDSAVYLCASSIVQGADRQFFGPGTRLTVL.

The chain couples TRBV19 to TRBJ2-7, with D tentatively TRBD2 (5 bases). Looked up from germline, CDR1 is LNHDA and CDR2 is SQIVND (reference sequence). The V end lost 3 bases, the J end lost 2 bases, and 23 bases lay between the germline ends. The CDR3 contains 18 residues. The CDR3, as DNA: TGTGCCAGTAGTATTAGGCCCGGGATTAGGGTCATCCCCTACGAGCAGTACTTC. Translated, it gives CASSIRPGIRVIPYEQYF.

This chain joins TRBV29-1 and TRBJ2-3; either TRBD1 or TRBD2 may supply D (7 bases each). CDR1 is SQVTM and CDR2 is ANQGSEA in the germline V gene. V gave up 8 bases and J gave up 0 bases, with 21 bases separating them. The CDR3 is 16 residues long. CDR3 sequence: CSTEGGGSVSTDTQYF. The CDR3 DNA reads TGCAGCACGGAAGGGGGCGGGAGCGTTAGCACAGATACGCAGTATTTT.

This clonotype has only one observation. This likely comes from a read error, as the CDR3 has no conserved phenylalanine or tryptophan at its end. The V and J genes are TRBV7-9 and TRBJ2-5; TRBD1 matches 8 bases. The CDR3 is 17 residues long. CDR1 SEHNR and CDR2 FQNEAQ come from the germline V gene (reference sequence). CDR3 coding DNA: TGTGCCAGCAGCTCACCAGGGTCAGGGACAGGAAGAGAGGCCCAGTACTCC. Translation gives CASSSPGSGTGREAQYS.

This sequence joins TRBV5-4 and TRBJ2-7; TRBD2 matches 7 bases. Losses at the gene ends were 4 bases for V and 8 bases for J; bases not matched to a gene: 15. The germline V gene encodes CDR1 SGHNT and CDR2 YYREEE (reference sequence). The CDR3 has 15 amino acids. Here the CDR3 reads CASSASWTREGQQYF. The CDR3 DNA sequence: TGTGCCAGCAGCGCATCCTGGACTAGAGAAGGGCAGCAGTACTTC.

For this clonotype: Because it lacks the conserved phenylalanine or tryptophan at the end, this CDR3 is likely a read error. Because the CDR3's place on the DNA is in doubt, the DNA is left out and the CDR3 is given as listed by TCRdb. The rearrangement uses TRBV10-2 and TRBJ1-6. The CDR3 length is 14 residues, termini included. From germline, CDR1 is WSHSY and CDR2 SAAADI. The CDR3 loop reads CASSESRTGSPFHY.

In regard to this clonotype: One end of the junction fails to match germline, which may point to a read error. The chain joins TRBV11-2 to TRBJ2-1; tentative D call: TRBD1 (5 bases). This CDR3 has 14 residues. Looked up from germline, CDR1 is SGHAT and CDR2 is FQNNGV. This chain's CDR3 is CTSSLESGLVELFF. The CDR3 bases are TGTACCAGCAGCTTAGAGTCAGGGTTGGTTGAGCTGTTCTTC.

This clonotype was seen a handful of times. A single base separates this from a much larger clone, so it may be a read error. The chain joins TRBV6-1 to TRBJ2-5, with D unresolved. Germline assignment: CDR1 MNHNS and CDR2 SASEGT. The CDR3 is made up of 12 amino acids. The V end lost 8 bases, the J end lost 5 bases, and 12 bases lay between the germline ends. CDR3 sequence reads: CASLSDRETQYF. The CDR3 coding sequence is TGTGCCAGCTTGAGCGATAGGGAGACCCAGTACTTC.

Concerning this clonotype: Because the CDR3 is missing its conserved closing phenylalanine or tryptophan, this is likely a read error. The rearrangement joins TRBV6-2 or TRBV6-3 to TRBJ2-2; TRBD2 aligns across 7 bases. Trimming cost V 2 bases and J 3 bases; bases outside gene matches: 15. Germline values: CDR1 MNHEY, CDR2 SVGEGT. The CDR3 has 19 amino acids. CDR3 amino acids: CASSYPYPRVAGDTGELFS. The CDR3 DNA follows: TGTGCCAGCAGTTACCCCTACCCCCGGGTAGCGGGCGACACCGGGGAGCTGTTTTCT.

Many counts were recorded for this clonotype. Relative to the germline gene, one junction end is altered; a read error may explain this. This rearrangement joins TRBV24-1 to TRBJ2-6, with D uncertain. The CDR3 is 15 amino acids. CDR1 is KGHDR and CDR2 is SFDVKD in the germline V gene. The CDR3 is CATGDLSSGANVLTF. Here the CDR3 DNA reads TGTGCCACCGGTGACCTCAGCTCTGGGGCCAACGTCCTGACTTTC.

Comments on this clonotype: The junction shows a germline mismatch at one end, possibly a read error. This rearrangement joins TRBV4-2 to TRBJ2-1, with TRBD1 matching 8 bases. This CDR3 comprises 15 residues. Germline-derived CDR1 and CDR2 are LGHNA and YNFKEQ. In DNA, the CDR3 is TGTGGCAGCAGCCAAGACTCGTCCAGGGGGCGTGAGCAGTTCTTC. As protein: CGSSQDSSRGREQFF.

The chain combines TRBV2 with TRBJ2-1, with TRBD2 matching 8 bases. The CDR3 sequence is 19 residues long. V shed 2 bases and J 5 bases; nucleotides not matched to a gene: 17. The germline gives CDR1 SNHLY, CDR2 FYNNEI. The CDR3 loop reads CASSECGTSGSRVDNEQFF. The CDR3 DNA sequence: TGTGCCAGCAGTGAATGCGGGACTAGTGGGAGTAGGGTAGACAATGAGCAGTTCTTC.

This chain connects TRBV11-3 to TRBJ2-3; D perhaps matches TRBD2 (5 bases). V gave up 0 bases and J gave up 12 bases, with 16 bases separating them. The CDR3 is 14 amino acids. Germline CDR1 and CDR2: SGHNT and YENEEA. CDR3 sequence: CASSLEGIGGTQYF. CDR3 in DNA: TGTGCCAGCAGCTTAGAGGGGATAGGAGGTACACAGTATTTT.

With respect to this clonotype: An end of the junction differs from the germline gene, which may be a read error. The chain links TRBV11-2 to TRBJ2-5, with a possible D match to TRBD2 (6 bases). Germline V CDR1 and CDR2: SGHAT, FQNNGV. The CDR3 consists of 16 residues. The CDR3 nucleotides read TGTACCAGCGGCTTTACCCAGGAACTAGCATTAGAGACCCAGTACTTC. Translating it yields CTSGFTQELALETQYF. The variable domain in full, completed from reference TRBV11-2 and TRBJ2-5, reads EAGVAQSPRYKIIEKRQSVAFWCNPISGHATLYWYQQILGQGPKLLIQFQNNGVVDDSQLPKDRFSAERLKGVDSTLKIQPAKLEDSAVYLCTSGFTQELALETQYFGPGTRLLVL.

This clonotype showed up many times. This chain connects TRBV29-1 to TRBJ1-2; TRBD1 aligns across 9 bases. The length of the CDR3 is 14 residues. Germline CDR1 is SQVTM and CDR2 is ANQGSEA. V lost 4 bases and J lost 9; bases outside the gene matches: 12. The CDR3, as DNA: TGCAGCGTTGGTCGGGACAGGGAAAAGTATAGCTACACCTTC. Translation gives CSVGRDREKYSYTF.

Worth noting for this clonotype: One end of the junction fails to match germline, which may point to a read error. The V and J genes are TRBV4-1 and TRBJ2-2, with 13 positions matching TRBD2. Germline V gives CDR1 MGHRA, CDR2 YSYEKL. This CDR3 is built from 18 residues. The CDR3 coding sequence is TGCGTCAGCAGCCAAGATCGACTAGCGGGAGGAATCACCGGGGAACTGTTTTTT. This encodes CVSSQDRLAGGITGELFF.

The table lists this clonotype with a few counts. A much larger clone differs by one base, so this may be a read error. The rearrangement links TRBV6-5 to TRBJ1-1; D is unresolved. V was clipped by 1 base and J by 3 bases, with 6 bases between them. Germline CDR1 and CDR2: MNHEY and SVGAGI. The CDR3 length is 13 residues. CDR3 nucleotide sequence: TGTGCCAGCAGTTACTACGGGGACACTGAAGCTTTCTTT. This sequence encodes CASSYYGDTEAFF.